This T cell receptor beta chain stems from a study of blood T cell repertoires in COVID-19. Looking at the study overall: Whether acute or convalescent, the COVID-19 samples came from the United States, Italy and Spain.

As processed by the authors: Amplification from reference gene primers served as the basis for estimated nucleated cell counts. Measured with immunoSEQ multiplex PCR; TCRdb has only the in-frame clones, and not every one. D and trimming were read from the DNA, whereas the V and J calls and clone size are those reported in that table. The sample contains 150,000 to 200,000 clones, approximately 90% of which appear only once. CDR1 and CDR2 from the germline V gene are KGHSH and LQKENI. The CDR3 length is 15 residues. The J segment lost 4 bases and the V segment lost 2 bases, leaving 5 bases of the junction unmatched.

Sequenced: peripheral blood. This chain joins TRBV18 and TRBJ2-3; 8 bases map to TRBD2. This sequence was found in a woman between 18 and 30 years old who had recovered from COVID-19. CDR3 sequence: CASSPYSGGADTQYF. DNA of the CDR3: TGTGCCAGCTCACCATACTCCGGGGGGGCAGATACGCAGTATTTT.